This is a list of T cell receptor beta chains from one sample in a study of vaccination effects on CD4 cells after COVID-19. These receptors have no identified antigens. Assay: immunoSEQ multiplex PCR; the TCRdb copy retains only in-frame clones and omits some. The sample contains 70,000 to 85,000 clones, about 81% of which appear only once. The sample in question was CD4+ T cells from PBMCs cultured with HCoV-229E spike peptides, obtained after COVID-19 vaccination. These receptors came from a human donor who received a COVID-19 vaccine. Each CDR3 is given with its conserved first and last residue. D genes are given only for firm matches. For some rows the clone size is stated as once, few or many, or as a class when expanded; others skip it.

d_call,clone_size,v_call,j_call,cdr3_length,cdr3_aa,cdr3_nt
TRBD1,.,TRBV18,TRBJ1-4,14,CASSPGQGGEKLFF,TGTGCCAGCTCACCTGGACAGGGGGGTGAAAAACTGTTTTTT
.,.,TRBV27,TRBJ2-1,14,CASSLGGLRNEQFF,TGTGCCAGCAGTTTAGGGGGCTTGAGGAATGAGCAGTTCTTC
.,.,TRBV5-1,TRBJ1-1,15,CASSLRGFGNTEAFF,TGCGCCAGCAGCTTGAGAGGGTTTGGGAACACTGAAGCTTTCTTT
TRBD1,few,TRBV5-1,TRBJ1-2,16,CASSQRPGQDSGGYTF,TGCGCCAGCAGCCAACGGCCGGGACAGGACTCAGGGGGCTACACCTTC
.,.,TRBV6-1,TRBJ1-5,15,CASSEVGGGNQPQHF,TGTGCCAGCAGTGAAGTTGGGGGAGGCAATCAGCCCCAGCATTTT
.,.,TRBV5-1,TRBJ2-1,11,CASRNYNEQFF,TGCGCCAGCAGGAACTACAATGAGCAGTTCTTC
.,.,TRBV29-1,TRBJ2-3,16,CSVDGRGGFSTDTQYF,TGCAGCGTTGATGGCAGGGGGGGATTTAGCACAGATACGCAGTATTTT
TRBD2,.,TRBV5-1,TRBJ2-1,18,CASSLRGLAGGEGNEQFF,TGCGCCAGCAGCTTGAGGGGACTAGCGGGGGGTGAGGGCAATGAGCAGTTCTTC
.,.,TRBV7-2,TRBJ1-5,15,CASSPGESSNQPQHF,TGTGCCAGCAGCCCGGGCGAATCTAGCAATCAGCCCCAGCATTTT
TRBD1,.,TRBV5-6,TRBJ1-2,14,CASSLRGRTYGYTF,TGTGCCAGCAGCTTAAGGGGGCGGACCTATGGCTACACCTTC
.,.,TRBV30,TRBJ2-5,14,CAWSALGLQETQYF,TGTGCCTGGAGTGCCCTGGGACTCCAAGAGACCCAGTACTTC
.,.,TRBV24-1,TRBJ2-3,14,CATSDRGIADTQYF,TGTGCCACCAGTGATCGGGGGATAGCAGATACGCAGTATTTT
.,.,TRBV28,TRBJ1-2,15,CASSPEGAVNYGYTF,TGTGCCAGCAGTCCCGAAGGAGCGGTTAACTATGGCTACACCTTC
TRBD1,.,TRBV24-1,TRBJ2-5,15,CATSDPTGRAETQYF,TGTGCCACCAGTGACCCGACAGGGCGGGCAGAGACCCAGTACTTC
.,.,TRBV12-3/TRBV12-4,TRBJ2-3,13,CASSLQSTDTQYF,TGTGCCAGCAGTTTACAGAGCACAGATACGCAGTATTTT
.,.,TRBV11-2,TRBJ1-3,16,CASSLVGPSSGNTIYF,TGTGCCAGCAGCTTAGTGGGCCCGAGCTCTGGAAACACCATATATTTT
TRBD1,.,TRBV3-1/TRBV3-2,TRBJ2-1,15,CASSLLRTGDNEQFF,TGTGCCAGCAGCCTACTCAGAACAGGGGACAATGAGCAGTTCTTC
TRBD1,.,TRBV2,TRBJ1-5,14,CATAGQYSNQPQHF,TGTGCCACCGCGGGACAGTATAGCAATCAGCCCCAGCATTTT
.,few,TRBV12-3/TRBV12-4,TRBJ1-1,12,CASSFSGARAFF,TGTGCCAGCAGTTTTTCGGGTGCCCGAGCTTTCTTT
.,.,TRBV11-2,TRBJ2-2,15,CASSFRLAPPGELFF,TGTGCCAGCAGCTTCAGGCTAGCGCCTCCCGGGGAGCTGTTTTTT
.,.,TRBV15,TRBJ1-4,15,CATSREGSRGEKLFF,TGTGCCACCAGCAGAGAGGGGAGCCGTGGTGAAAAACTGTTTTTT
.,once,TRBV19,TRBJ1-6,14,CASTASRGNSPLHF,TGTGCCAGTACCGCCTCCAGGGGAAATTCACCCCTCCACTTT
.,.,TRBV12-3/TRBV12-4,TRBJ2-4,13,CASSPTGLSIQYF,TGTGCCAGCAGCCCCACAGGGTTAAGCATTCAGTACTTC
.,few,TRBV2,TRBJ1-4,16,CASRRLLALTNEKLFF,TGTGCCAGCAGACGACTTCTGGCGCTAACTAATGAAAAACTGTTTTTT
TRBD1,.,TRBV7-8,TRBJ1-5,17,CASSLARGQGKGQPQHF,TGTGCCAGCAGCTTAGCGAGAGGACAGGGAAAGGGGCAGCCCCAGCATTTT
.,.,TRBV5-1,TRBJ1-2,14,CASSLAGGDYGYTF,TGCGCCAGCAGCTTGGCCGGGGGAGACTATGGCTACACCTTC
.,.,TRBV9,TRBJ1-1,13,CASSVALNTEAFF,TGTGCCAGCAGCGTAGCTCTGAACACTGAAGCTTTCTTT
TRBD2,.,TRBV4-1,TRBJ2-2,17,CASSQVVAGENTGELFF,TGCGCCAGCAGCCAAGTCGTAGCGGGGGAGAACACCGGGGAGCTGTTTTTT
TRBD1,.,TRBV10-3,TRBJ2-5,15,CAMTGGDRSTETQYF,TGTGCGATGACAGGGGGAGATCGATCCACGGAGACCCAGTACTTC
.,.,TRBV25-1,TRBJ1-6,15,CASSGTSTYNSPLHF,TGTGCCAGCAGTGGGACCTCTACGTATAATTCACCCCTCCACTTT
TRBD1,few,TRBV28,TRBJ2-5,16,CASSLLGTGSQETQYF,TGTGCCAGCAGTTTACTAGGGACAGGGTCGCAAGAGACCCAGTACTTC
.,once,TRBV5-1,TRBJ1-2,14,CASSSRGLNYGYTF,TGCGCCAGCAGCTCTAGGGGTCTCAACTATGGCTACACCTTC
.,.,TRBV12-1,TRBJ2-2,17,CASSLSGQGEFGGELFF,TGTGCCAGCAGCCTATCGGGACAGGGGGAGTTTGGCGGGGAGCTGTTTTTT
.,.,TRBV18,TRBJ1-1,13,CASSPQGSTEAFF,TGTGCCAGCTCACCACAGGGCAGCACTGAAGCTTTCTTT
.,.,TRBV28,TRBJ2-2,15,CASNGGASNTGELFF,TGTGCCAGCAATGGCGGGGCTTCGAACACCGGGGAGCTGTTTTTT
.,.,TRBV5-4,TRBJ2-3,14,CASSPGPISDTQYF,TGTGCCAGCAGCCCGGGACCGATCTCAGATACGCAGTATTTT
TRBD2,.,TRBV6-4,TRBJ2-2,16,CASRRLAGGPTGELFF,TGTGCCAGCAGACGACTAGCGGGGGGCCCCACCGGGGAGCTGTTTTTT
.,.,TRBV2,TRBJ2-2,12,CASSGGTGELFF,TGTGCCAGCAGTGGGGGAACCGGGGAGCTGTTTTTT
TRBD2,.,TRBV7-2,TRBJ2-3,18,CASSSNAPGLAGTDTQYF,TGTGCCAGCAGCTCAAACGCACCAGGCCTAGCGGGGACAGATACGCAGTATTTT
.,.,TRBV12-3/TRBV12-4,TRBJ1-1,12,CASRMGGTEAFF,TGTGCCAGCAGGATGGGGGGAACTGAAGCTTTCTTT
.,.,TRBV6-5,TRBJ1-2,16,CASSYSRPGTVYGYTF,TGTGCCAGCAGTTACTCTCGTCCAGGGACGGTCTATGGCTACACCTTC
.,.,TRBV7-3,TRBJ1-1,14,CASSSTGVNTEAFF,TGTGCCAGCAGCTCTACAGGCGTGAACACTGAAGCTTTCTTT
.,.,TRBV12-3/TRBV12-4,TRBJ2-2,12,CASSLEDGELFF,TGTGCCAGCAGTTTAGAAGACGGGGAGCTGTTTTTT
.,.,TRBV4-1,TRBJ1-2,15,CASSQDMVANYGYTF,TGCGCCAGCAGTCAAGATATGGTTGCGAACTATGGCTACACCTTC
.,once,TRBV7-3,TRBJ2-3,14,CASSRDGSTDTQYF,TGTGCCAGCAGCAGGGACGGAAGCACAGATACGCAGTATTTT
.,.,TRBV4-1,TRBJ2-3,17,CASSQPLAVGGMDTQYF,TGCGCCAGCAGCCAACCCCTCGCGGTCGGGGGAATGGATACGCAGTATTTT
.,few,TRBV24-1,TRBJ2-5,11,CATSDKETQYF,TGTGCCACCAGTGATAAAGAGACCCAGTACTTC
TRBD1,.,TRBV24-1,TRBJ2-2,19,CATSDLDRASGEDTGELFF,TGTGCCACCAGTGACCTAGACAGGGCAAGTGGAGAAGACACCGGGGAGCTGTTTTTT
.,once,TRBV19,TRBJ2-5,15,CASSMVAGTLTTQYF,TGTGCCAGTAGTATGGTGGCAGGGACGTTGACGACCCAGTACTTC
TRBD2,.,TRBV5-6,TRBJ2-1,16,CASSNSGVTAYNEQFF,TGTGCCAGCAGCAATAGCGGGGTCACCGCCTACAATGAGCAGTTCTTC
TRBD1,.,TRBV3-1/TRBV3-2,TRBJ1-1,13,CASSVRQGPEAFF,TGTGCCAGCAGCGTACGACAGGGCCCTGAAGCTTTCTTT
.,.,TRBV9,TRBJ2-3,12,CASSEGGDTQYF,TGTGCCAGCAGTGAAGGGGGGGATACGCAGTATTTT
TRBD1,.,TRBV19,TRBJ1-6,16,CASSTFGQGTGSPLHF,TGTGCCAGTAGTACCTTCGGACAGGGAACGGGTTCACCCCTCCACTTT